The T cell receptor beta chain under discussion was sequenced for a study of CD8+CD57+ T cells in acquired aplastic anemia. On the study more broadly: Average DNA yield from sorted CD4+ and CD8+ cells was about 3.2 ug.

Genomic DNA constituted the template upon which TCR beta VDJ and CDR3 profiling was performed. TCRdb re-called the reads with MiXCR, one entry per CDR3 protein. The table has hundreds of thousands of distinct CDR3 sequences, around 30% seen once. Broader study findings: The study found no significant CD8+ Simpson's diversity difference between patients and controls. The study identified twenty-nine CD8+ CDR3 sequences shared by patients and controls.

The patients chosen for sequencing had shown expansion of CD8+CD57+ cells (detected by flow cytometry). None of the patients had been given any therapy when their blood was sampled. Of note for this clonotype: Its specificity is not known.

The CDR3 contains 14 residues. The V gene lost 2 bases and the J gene lost 5 bases, with 13 bases spanning the gap. Germline V gene lookup returns CDR1 KGHSH and CDR2 LQKENI. The specimen was sorted CD4+, CD8+, or CD8+CD57+ T cells (not recorded which) from PBMCs. The chain uses TRBV18 and TRBJ2-7; D perhaps matches TRBD1 (6 bases). This receptor was obtained from a human donor with aplastic anemia. CDR3 sequence: CASSPSRDNNEQYF. CDR3 DNA sequence: TGTGCCAGCTCACCAAGCCGGGACAACAACGAGCAGTACTTC.